Below, one T cell receptor beta chain is given with its context. The antigen remains unidentified. The data were taken from a study of blood T cells in healthy people across ages. The authors ran a second PCR of about 7 to 11 cycles using a sample-barcoded 5' primer and a J-beta primer mix. TCRdb re-called the 5' RACE reads through MiXCR, storing one row per CDR3 protein. The table lists roughly 1.6 million distinct CDR3 sequences, around 35% of them singletons. Whole-study findings and limits: Relative to aged donors, long-lived donors carried more naive CD4+ cells and displayed higher diversity. Roughly linearly, TCR beta diversity per million T cells fell as age increased.

The sample comprised blood. The sequence derives from a woman aged 25 to 45 in good health.

The CDR3 is CASSGSGPTGGKNYGYTF. DNA for the CDR3: TGTGCCAGCAGCGGGTCTGGGCCGACAGGGGGGAAGAACTATGGCTACACCTTC. The gene calls are TRBV7-2 and TRBJ1-2; 9 bases agree with TRBD1. Losses at the gene ends were 5 bases for V and 2 bases for J; bases not matched to a gene: 15. CDR1 is SGHTA, CDR2 FQGNSA, per germline. The CDR3 sequence is 18 residues long.